A single sample gave rise to the 26 T cell receptor beta chains below, sequenced in a study of CD4 T cells in relation to SARS-CoV-2 and coronaviruses. Profiling relied on immunoSEQ multiplex PCR, and the TCRdb table lists in-frame clones only, not all of them. The data contain under 50,000 clones, 88% of them seen just once; the ten biggest clones take up approximately 8.8%. The sequenced sample consisted of memory CD4+ T cells from PBMCs. Receptors originate from an adult with COVID-19.

The chain employs TRBV7-9 and TRBJ2-3, with 10 bases fitting TRBD2. The CDR3 is made up of 16 amino acids. CDR1 and CDR2 (germline): SEHNR, FQNEAQ (reference sequence). Trimming removed 5 bases from V and 2 bases from J; junction bases left unmatched: 7. The CDR3 DNA reads TGTGCCAGCAGCGTAATAGCGGGGGGATTCACAGATACGCAGTATTTT. It translates to CASSVIAGGFTDTQYF.

The rearrangement joins TRBV21-1 to TRBJ1-1; the table's TRBD1 call for D was not verified on the DNA. TRBV21-1 corresponds to a pseudogene. The CDR3 runs 17 residues. The CDR3 coding sequence is TGTGCCAGCAGCAAAGTCGCCGCGCAGGGAACGAACACTGAAGCTTTCTTT. It yields the protein CASSKVAAQGTNTEAFF.

The rearrangement uses TRBV9 and TRBJ2-7; 10 bases match TRBD2. The junction had 6 bases not matched to a gene; V was cut back by 3 bases and J by 0 bases. This CDR3 is built from 16 residues. CDR1 is SGDLS and CDR2 is YYNGEE in the germline V gene. For the CDR3, the DNA is TGTGCCAGCAGCGCCCTGGGGACTAGCGCCTCCTACGAGCAGTACTTC. Encoded protein: CASSALGTSASYEQYF.

V usage is TRBV6-2 or TRBV6-3 and J usage is TRBJ2-3; the D gene is possibly TRBD1 (5 bases). The CDR3 sequence is 13 residues long. From germline, CDR1 is MNHEY and CDR2 SVGEGT. V lost 5 bases and J lost 3, with 9 bases in between. The CDR3 coding sequence is TGTGCCAGCAGTGATACAGGAACAGATACGCAGTATTTT. Its protein product is CASSDTGTDTQYF.

The CDR3 nucleotides read TGTGCCAGCAGTTTAAGGTCGGTCACTGAAGCTTTCTTT. Translating it yields CASSLRSVTEAFF. V usage is TRBV12-3 or TRBV12-4 and J usage is TRBJ1-1; D not certain. Trimming pared 2 bases from V and 4 bases from J, leaving 8 bases between. This CDR3 has 13 residues.

This chain links TRBV2 with TRBJ1-1; D not certain. Between the trimmed V and J ends, which lost 0 bases and 0 bases, there was a span of 11 bases. CDR1 is SNHLY, CDR2 FYNNEI, per germline. There are 16 residues in the CDR3. This chain's CDR3 is CASSEAATFMNTEAFF. The DNA of the CDR3 is TGTGCCAGCAGTGAAGCTGCCACGTTCATGAACACTGAAGCTTTCTTT.

The chain is built from TRBV14 and TRBJ2-6, with 7 bases aligning to TRBD1. From germline, CDR1 is SGHDN and CDR2 FVKESK. Unmatched junction bases numbered 0, after V lost 2 bases and J lost 2 bases. The CDR3 loop spans 15 amino acids. The CDR3 DNA sequence: TGTGCCAGCAGCCAACAGGGGGCTGGGGCCAACGTCCTGACTTTC. It codes for CASSQQGAGANVLTF.

This chain links TRBV2 with TRBJ1-2, with a weak D call TRBD1 (6 bases). The CDR3 contains 12 residues. Between the trimmed V and J ends, which lost 4 bases and 10 bases, there was a span of 13 bases. CDR1 SNHLY and CDR2 FYNNEI come from the germline V gene. CDR3 protein: CASSAAGGPYTF. The DNA for the CDR3 is TGTGCCAGCAGTGCTGCGGGGGGCCCCTACACCTTC.

This chain connects TRBV5-4 to TRBJ2-1; 8 bases match TRBD2. J lost 2 bases, V lost 4 bases, and 8 bases had no gene match. The CDR3 has 16 residues. The germline gives CDR1 SGHNT, CDR2 YYREEE (reference sequence). CDR3 loop: CASSPKTGGAYNEQFF. In DNA, the CDR3 is TGTGCCAGCAGCCCTAAGACGGGGGGGGCCTACAATGAGCAGTTCTTC.

This rearrangement joins TRBV5-1 to TRBJ1-2; no firm D call. The CDR3 length is 13 residues. With 2 bases removed from V and 0 bases from J, the gap between germline ends came to 5 bases. Germline CDR1 is SGHRS and CDR2 is YFSETQ. The CDR3 spells CASSFRSNYGYTF. The CDR3 DNA is TGCGCCAGCAGCTTTAGGTCTAACTATGGCTACACCTTC. Full variable domain (missing parts from reference TRBV5-1 and TRBJ1-2): KAGVTQTPRYLIKTRGQQVTLSCSPISGHRSVSWYQQTPGQGLQFLFEYFSETQRNKGNFPGRFSGRQFSNSRSEMNVSTLELGDSALYLCASSFRSNYGYTFGSGTRLTVV.

This clone has a single count. This chain connects TRBV12-1 to TRBJ2-2; the tabulated D call, TRBD2, remains unverified against the DNA. TRBV12-1 corresponds to a pseudogene. The CDR3 spans 13 residues. Written as DNA, the CDR3 is TGTGCCAGCAGCTTCTTCTGCACCGGGGAGCTGTTTTTT. Its protein product is CASSFFCTGELFF.

V and J are TRBV6-2 or TRBV6-3 and TRBJ2-7; TRBD1 matches 7 bases. Germline loops: CDR1 MNHEY, CDR2 SVGEGT. V gave up 4 bases and J gave up 5 bases; unmatched junction bases: 8. This CDR3 is built from 14 residues. As DNA, the CDR3 is TGTGCCAGCAGTTGGGGCGGACAGGTCAACGAGCAGTACTTC. Translated: CASSWGGQVNEQYF.

This chain joins TRBV28 and TRBJ2-2, with 13 bases matching TRBD2. The V and J ends lost 6 bases and 9 bases, in that order; junction bases with no gene match: 10. Germline values: CDR1 MDHEN, CDR2 SYDVKM. The CDR3 is 16 residues long. In DNA form, the CDR3 reads TGTGCCAGCAGACCTACTAGCGGGGGGGCCTCCTGGGAGCTGTTTTTT. Protein product: CASRPTSGGASWELFF.

The chain recombines TRBV19 with TRBJ2-7, with 7 bases lining up with TRBD1. The CDR3 runs to 13 residues. J lost 7 bases, V lost 5 bases, and 8 bases had no gene match. CDR1 is LNHDA and CDR2 is SQIVND in the germline V gene (reference sequence). The CDR3 sequence is CASSSPDRIEQYF. The CDR3, as DNA: TGTGCCAGTAGTTCCCCGGACAGGATTGAGCAGTACTTC.

CDR3 in amino acids: CASSQDLGLRATYEQYF. The DNA of the CDR3 is TGTGCCAGCAGCCAAGATCTTGGCCTCCGGGCCACCTACGAGCAGTACTTC. J is TRBJ2-7 and V is TRBV3-1 (or the pseudogene TRBV3-2), with D uncertain. CDR1 is LGHDT, CDR2 YNNKEL, per germline (reference sequence). The CDR3 is 17 amino acids. Trimming pared 0 bases from V and 2 bases from J, leaving 17 bases between.

V gene TRBV2 combines with J gene TRBJ2-1; D is possibly TRBD1 (7 bases). The CDR3 spans 15 residues. CDR1 and CDR2 (germline): SNHLY, FYNNEI. V shed 4 bases and J shed 1 base, with 11 bases lying between them. CDR3 loop: CASSATGRSYNEQFF. CDR3 DNA: TGTGCCAGCAGTGCGACAGGGAGGTCCTACAATGAGCAGTTCTTC.

V gene TRBV7-8 combines with J gene TRBJ1-2; D is possibly TRBD1 (6 bases). The V end lost 5 bases, the J end lost 5 bases, and 15 bases lay between the germline ends. This CDR3 contains 14 residues. Germline CDR1 and CDR2: SGHVS and FQNEAQ. CDR3 nucleotide sequence: TGTGCCAGCAGCCCACGGACAGTCGGATATGGCTACACCTTC. Amino acid sequence: CASSPRTVGYGYTF.

The rearrangement uses TRBV2 and TRBJ2-1, with 15 bases matching TRBD2. Germline V lookup: CDR1 SNHLY, CDR2 FYNNEI. V was pared by 3 bases and J by 16 bases, with 1 base of the junction left unmatched. The CDR3 contains 12 residues. The CDR3 DNA reads TGTGCCAGCAGTGAGGGACTAGCGGGGGGATTCTTC. It translates to CASSEGLAGGFF.

This clone was seen only once. The chain has TRBV27 and TRBJ1-2; D gene uncertain. This CDR3 spans 13 amino acids. Germline-derived CDR1 and CDR2 are MNHEY and SMNVEV (reference sequence). V was pared by 2 bases and J by 2 bases, with 6 bases between. The CDR3 DNA reads TGTGCCAGCAGTTTACGTGGGAACTATGGCTACACCTTC. Its protein is CASSLRGNYGYTF.

V is TRBV4-1 and J is TRBJ1-4; 10 bases map to TRBD1. The CDR3 extends over 17 amino acids. Germline CDR1 reads MGHRA; CDR2 reads YSYEKL. The J segment lost 3 bases and the V segment lost 9 bases, leaving 13 bases of the junction unmatched. The CDR3 reads CARRPGQGFVANEKLFF. In DNA, the CDR3 is TGCGCCAGACGTCCGGGACAGGGGTTCGTGGCTAATGAAAAACTGTTTTTT.

This chain joins TRBV6-5 and TRBJ2-3; 7 nucleotides align to TRBD2. The CDR3 runs to 15 residues. J was trimmed by 0 bases and V by 6 bases; bases with no gene match: 6. CDR1 is MNHEY, CDR2 SVGAGI, per germline. CDR3 DNA: TGTGCCAGCAGGCCACACGGGGGGAGCACAGATACGCAGTATTTT. Amino acid sequence: CASRPHGGSTDTQYF.

The gene calls are TRBV20-1 and TRBJ2-5, with D uncertain. Trimming took 0 bases from V and 4 from J, leaving 3 bases between them. This CDR3 spans 11 amino acids. Germline V gives CDR1 DFQATT, CDR2 SNEGSKA (reference sequence). The DNA of the CDR3 is TGCAGTGCTAGAGATCCAGAGACCCAGTACTTC. Its protein product is CSARDPETQYF.

The V gene is TRBV10-3, the J gene TRBJ2-5; D is unresolved. Germline V lookup: CDR1 ENHRY, CDR2 SYGVKD. The V and J ends lost 4 bases and 5 bases respectively, with 11 bases between them. The CDR3 runs to 13 residues. Here the CDR3 reads CAISVGIGETQYF. The CDR3, as DNA: TGTGCCATCAGTGTGGGGATCGGGGAGACCCAGTACTTC.

The rearrangement joins TRBV7-9 to TRBJ2-1; D remains ambiguous. V lost 2 bases and J lost 0, with 20 bases in between. The germline gives CDR1 SEHNR, CDR2 FQNEAQ (reference sequence). The CDR3 runs 19 residues. Written as DNA, the CDR3 is TGTGCCAGCAGCTTACGGTACCCTAGGCAATTGAGCTCCTACAATGAGCAGTTCTTC. Translating gives CASSLRYPRQLSSYNEQFF.

The V gene is TRBV15, the J gene TRBJ2-2; possibly TRBD2 for D (7 bases). Trimming left V 6 bases short and J 6 bases short, with 20 bases between. Per the germline V gene, CDR1 is LNHNV and CDR2 is YYDKDF (reference sequence). CDR3 length: 16 residues. CDR3 residues: CATRPSGGPLAGELFF. The CDR3 DNA reads TGTGCCACCAGACCGTCGGGGGGCCCATTAGCCGGGGAGCTGTTTTTT. Complete variable domain (other parts from reference TRBV15 and TRBJ2-2): DAMVIQNPRYQVTQFGKPVTLSCSQTLNHNVMYWYQQKSSQAPKLLFHYYDKDFNNEADTPDNFQSRRPNTSFCFLDIRSPGLGDTAMYLCATRPSGGPLAGELFFGEGSRLTVL.

The chain combines TRBV11-3 with TRBJ1-2, with TRBD1 matching 9 bases. Losses at the gene ends were 5 bases for V and 4 bases for J; bases not matched to a gene: 5. There are 14 residues in the CDR3. CDR1 is SGHNT and CDR2 is YENEEA in the germline V gene. For the CDR3, the DNA is TGTGCCAGCAGCGCAAGGGACAGGGCCTATGGCTACACCTTC. This translates into CASSARDRAYGYTF.